The 14 T cell receptor beta chains in this list originate from one sample, sequenced in a study of blood T cells in healthy people across ages. The authors ran a second PCR of about 6 to 12 cycles using a sample-barcoded 5' primer and a J-beta primer mix. In TCRdb, the 5' RACE reads were re-called with MiXCR into one record per CDR3 protein. The sample gives under 800,000 distinct CDR3 sequences, around 21% of which show up once; under 4% is in the top ten. Sequencing was done on a sample of blood. The receptors stem from a man aged 65 to 85 in good health.

This clonotype was seen more than once but under ten times. The gene calls are TRBV12-5 and TRBJ2-5, with 11 bases matching TRBD1. The assigned J gene may be wrong: the sequence end matches TRBJ2-1 better. This CDR3 contains 15 residues. Germline V gene lookup returns CDR1 LGHNT and CDR2 FRNRAP. The CDR3 nucleotides are TGTGCTAGTGGTCCCGGACAGGGGGCCCACAATGAGCAGTTCTTC. Translation: CASGPGQGAHNEQFF.

This clonotype was seen more than once but under ten times. The chain has TRBV7-6 and TRBJ2-5; no firm D call. The CDR3 loop spans 15 amino acids. Trimming pared 2 bases from V and 2 bases from J, leaving 12 bases between. Germline-derived CDR1 and CDR2 are SGHVS and FNYEAQ. CDR3 bases: TGTGCCAGCAGCTTATTGGGGAAGAATCAAGAGACCCAGTACTTC. Translated, it gives CASSLLGKNQETQYF.

This clonotype was seen a handful of times. The chain has TRBV5-1 and TRBJ2-7; TRBD2 matches 12 bases. CDR1 SGHRS and CDR2 YFSETQ come from the germline V gene. Trimming cost V 0 bases and J 2 bases; bases outside gene matches: 3. This CDR3 has 16 amino acids. CDR3 nucleotide sequence: TGCGCCAGCAGCTTGGATCGACTAGCGGGAGCCTACGAGCAGTACTTC. This encodes CASSLDRLAGAYEQYF.

J is TRBJ2-3 and V is TRBV7-2; no firm D call. Germline CDR1 SGHTA, CDR2 FQGNSA. With 2 bases removed from V and 2 bases from J, the gap between germline ends came to 14 bases. The length of the CDR3 is 16 residues. CDR3 sequence reads: CASSLLGWYNTDTQYF. CDR3 DNA sequence: TGTGCCAGCAGCTTATTGGGATGGTACAACACAGATACGCAGTATTTT. The complete variable domain, with remaining parts taken from reference TRBV7-2 and TRBJ2-3, reads GAGVSQSPSNKVTEKGKDVELRCDPISGHTALYWYRQSLGQGLEFLIYFQGNSAPDKSGLPSDRFSAERTGGSVSTLTIQRTQQEDSAVYLCASSLLGWYNTDTQYFGPGTRLTVL.

This clonotype showed up just a few times. V gene TRBV7-9 combines with J gene TRBJ2-4; D uncertain. CDR3 length: 16 amino acids. V was cut by 4 bases and J by 0 bases, with 13 bases left in between. Germline V gives CDR1 SEHNR, CDR2 FQNEAQ (reference sequence). CDR3 region: CASSSYYARAKNIQYF. Written as DNA, the CDR3 is TGTGCCAGCAGCTCTTATTATGCCCGAGCCAAAAACATTCAGTACTTC.

This clonotype was recorded a few times. The chain links TRBV12-3 or TRBV12-4 to TRBJ2-7, with no clear D. CDR3 length equals 13 residues. V was trimmed by 5 bases and J by 5 bases, leaving 13 bases between them. In nucleotides, the CDR3 is TGTGCCAGCAGTCCGGAAGGGTACAACGAGCAGTACTTC. It encodes CASSPEGYNEQYF.

The V call is TRBV12-3 or TRBV12-4, the J call TRBJ1-6, with TRBD1 matching over 10 bases. The CDR3 has 17 residues. Trimming took 5 bases from V and 0 from J; bases not matched to a gene: 4. The CDR3 spells CASSPGQGSSYNSPLHF. The CDR3 DNA reads as TGTGCCAGCAGTCCGGGACAGGGGAGCTCCTATAATTCACCCCTCCACTTT.

This clonotype was recorded a few times. V usage is TRBV12-3 or TRBV12-4 and J usage is TRBJ2-5; possible D gene TRBD2, 6 bases. This CDR3 is 13 amino acids long. The V and J ends lost 5 bases and 5 bases respectively, with 12 bases between them. The CDR3 sequence is CASSATGLETQYF. CDR3 in DNA: TGTGCCAGCAGTGCTACGGGACTGGAGACCCAGTACTTC.

This clonotype was counted only a few times. The CDR3 DNA follows: TGCGCCAGCAGCCAAGAGGTGCAACGGGTTTCACCCCTCCACTTT. This codes for CASSQEVQRVSPLHF. The chain joins TRBV4-1 to TRBJ1-6, with no clear D. V was trimmed by 0 bases and J by 9 bases, leaving 12 bases between them. Germline assignment: CDR1 MGHRA and CDR2 YSYEKL. This CDR3 has 15 amino acids.

The chain couples TRBV5-6 to TRBJ2-1; D ambiguous. V was cut by 0 bases and J by 9 bases, with 10 bases left in between. Germline CDR1 is SGHDT and CDR2 is YYEEEE. This CDR3 has 13 amino acids. For the CDR3, the DNA is TGTGCCAGCAGCTTGGATCAGTTCAGTGAGCAGTTCTTC. Amino acid sequence: CASSLDQFSEQFF.

This clonotype was counted ten times or more. The chain links TRBV29-1 to TRBJ1-5; 9 bases line up with TRBD1. The CDR3 sequence is 14 residues long. The J segment lost 6 bases and the V segment lost 0 bases, leaving 3 bases of the junction unmatched. Germline V lookup: CDR1 SQVTM, CDR2 ANQGSEA. For the CDR3, the DNA is TGCAGCGTTGAAGAAACAGGGGGCGGTCAGCCCCAGCATTTT. This gives the protein CSVEETGGGQPQHF. Combining the CDR3 with reference TRBV29-1 and TRBJ1-5 gives the whole variable domain SAVISQKPSRDICQRGTSLTIQCQVDSQVTMMFWYRQQPGQSLTLIATANQGSEATYESGFVIDKFPISRPNLTFSTLTVSNMSPEDSSIYLCSVEETGGGQPQHFGDGTRLSIL.

This clonotype was seen a handful of times. The chain is built from TRBV18 and TRBJ2-4; tentative D call: TRBD1 (5 bases). The CDR3 contains 13 residues. The germline V and J ends were trimmed by 3 bases and 9 bases, with 12 bases remaining between them. Per the germline V gene, CDR1 is KGHSH and CDR2 is LQKENI. Here the CDR3 reads CASSPSRDGIQYF. As DNA, the CDR3 is TGTGCCAGCTCACCCTCCAGGGATGGCATTCAGTACTTC.

The chain has TRBV12-3 or TRBV12-4 and TRBJ2-5; 7 bases map to TRBD1. The J call may be faulty, since TRBJ2-7 better matches the DNA end. The CDR3 is 13 residues long. This CDR3 is CASSLTGAHEQYF. CDR3 bases: TGTGCCAGCAGTTTAACAGGGGCGCACGAGCAGTACTTC.

CDR3 DNA: TGCAGTCCCCGAGGGGATCACTACGAGCAGTACTTC. This translates into CSPRGDHYEQYF. The J gene is TRBJ2-5, the V gene TRBV20-1, with D perhaps assigned TRBD1 or TRBD2 (5 bases each). The J call may be wrong; the DNA end is better matched by TRBJ2-7. The CDR3 covers 12 residues. The germline V gene has CDR1 DFQATT and CDR2 SNEGSKA (reference sequence).